These 27 T cell receptor beta chains were all obtained from the same sample, sequenced in a study of T cells in Graves' hyperthyroidism and ophthalmopathy. Researchers took RNA transcripts and amplified the TCR beta CDR3 regions from them. With the HTBI primer set, the TCR CDR3 went through a first round of RT-PCR. Using its own MiXCR run on the multiplex PCR reads, TCRdb lists one record per CDR3 protein. The sample lists approximately 400,000 distinct CDR3 sequences, around 25% occurring once. Material for sequencing was blood. These receptors were taken from a man aged 45-60 years with Graves' hyperthyroidism.

The V call is TRBV12-5, the J call TRBJ1-5, with 8 bases lining up with TRBD1. CDR1 and CDR2 (germline): LGHNT, FRNRAP. V lost 6 bases and J lost 3; bases outside the gene matches: 10. This CDR3 region has 16 residues. This chain's CDR3 is CASGATGTGLNQPQHF. In DNA, the CDR3 is TGTGCTAGTGGGGCCACCGGGACAGGCCTCAATCAGCCCCAGCATTTT.

This clonotype was seen ten or more times. The V and J genes are TRBV3-1 and TRBJ1-1, with D uncertain. Trimming pared 4 bases from V and 1 base from J, leaving 10 bases between. Germline V CDR1 and CDR2: LGHDT, YNNKEL (reference sequence). This CDR3 is built from 14 residues. CDR3 protein: CASSLRQKNTEAFF. The CDR3 nucleotides read TGTGCCAGCAGCCTTAGACAAAAGAACACTGAAGCTTTCTTT.

On this clonotype itself: A clone one base away is much larger, so this may be a read error. J is TRBJ2-7 and V is TRBV11-2; D is unclear. The CDR3 extends over 13 amino acids. V dropped 5 bases and J dropped 0 bases, with 8 bases sitting between them. Germline CDR1 is SGHAT and CDR2 is FQNNGV. In DNA form, the CDR3 reads TGTGCCAGCAGCGCAGTGGGCTCCTACGAGCAGTACTTC. It encodes CASSAVGSYEQYF.

The chain couples TRBV28 to TRBJ1-2; a possible D gene is TRBD1 (5 bases). Trimming stripped 7 bases from V and 4 bases from J, with 16 bases between. CDR3 length: 14 residues. Germline assignment: CDR1 MDHEN and CDR2 SYDVKM. The DNA of the CDR3 is TGTGCCAGCACAGCAGGGTCCAAAAGCTATGGCTACACCTTC. Amino acid sequence: CASTAGSKSYGYTF.

This clonotype was detected a few times. V is TRBV10-2 and J is TRBJ2-7; D is undetermined. The CDR3 loop spans 13 amino acids. V gave up 2 bases and J gave up 6 bases, with 11 bases separating them. Per the germline V gene, CDR1 is WSHSY and CDR2 is SAAADI. The DNA of the CDR3 is TGCGCCAGCAGTGAGCCCGGGCACGGCGAGCAGTACTTC. Protein product: CASSEPGHGEQYF.

CDR3: CSVEDVPGELFF. The CDR3 nucleotides read TGCAGCGTTGAGGATGTCCCCGGGGAGCTGTTTTTT. The chain uses TRBV29-1 and TRBJ2-2; no clear D. The CDR3 spans 12 residues. V shed 3 bases and J shed 6 bases, with 8 bases lying between them. Germline V gene data show CDR1 as SQVTM and CDR2 as ANQGSEA.

This clonotype was seen a handful of times. The chain is built from TRBV6-1 and TRBJ1-1, with TRBD1 matching over 7 bases. Losses at the gene ends were 1 base for V and 4 bases for J; bases not matched to a gene: 3. The CDR3 sequence is 14 residues long. Germline CDR1 MNHNS, CDR2 SASEGT. Here the CDR3 reads CASSEDPGGTEAFF. In DNA form, the CDR3 reads TGTGCCAGCAGTGAAGATCCAGGGGGCACTGAAGCTTTCTTT.

In this sample, this clonotype turned up many times. The chain recombines TRBV12-3 or TRBV12-4 with TRBJ2-1; D is ambiguous. The CDR3 covers 12 residues. V lost 10 bases and J lost 8, with 15 bases in between. For the CDR3, the DNA is TGTGCCATACGACTTGGGGATCATGAGCAGTTCTTC. The encoded protein is CAIRLGDHEQFF.

The chain employs TRBV5-1 and TRBJ2-7, with a tentative D call TRBD1 (6 bases). Germline CDR1 SGHRS, CDR2 YFSETQ. The CDR3 runs to 18 residues. Trimming removed 0 bases at V and 0 bases at J, with 19 bases between. The DNA of the CDR3 is TGCGCCAGCAGCTTGGTGAGATTGTACAGGGAAAGCTCCTACGAGCAGTACTTC. Encoded protein: CASSLVRLYRESSYEQYF.

This clonotype was picked up many times. The rearrangement uses TRBV7-2 and TRBJ2-7, with D maybe TRBD1 (6 bases). V was cut by 5 bases and J by 0 bases, with 14 bases left in between. The germline CDR1 and CDR2 sequences are SGHTA and FQGNSA. The CDR3 is made up of 15 amino acids. This chain's CDR3 is CASSVNAQGSYEQYF. The CDR3, as DNA: TGTGCCAGCAGCGTTAATGCACAGGGCTCCTACGAGCAGTACTTC.

The CDR3 DNA is TGTGCCAGCAGTGTTTGGGGGGAGCAGTACTTC. Translating gives CASSVWGEQYF. V is TRBV2 and J is TRBJ2-7, with D possibly called TRBD1 or TRBD2 (5 bases each). Trimming took off 4 bases at V and 7 bases at J, with 8 bases between the two ends. Germline V gives CDR1 SNHLY, CDR2 FYNNEI. The CDR3 consists of 11 residues. Variable domain in full (rest from reference TRBV2 and TRBJ2-7): EPEVTQTPSHQVTQMGQEVILRCVPISNHLYFYWYRQILGQKVEFLVSFYNNEISEKSEIFDDQFSVERPDGSNFTLKIRSTKLEDSAMYFCASSVWGEQYFGPGTRLTVT.

Only a few counts were recorded for this clonotype. This sequence joins TRBV2 and TRBJ2-3; D is unresolved. From germline, CDR1 is SNHLY and CDR2 FYNNEI. Trimming took 7 bases from V and 4 from J, leaving 6 bases between them. The CDR3 consists of 11 residues. The DNA for the CDR3 is TGTGCCAGCATTTCGGCAGATACGCAGTATTTT. It encodes CASISADTQYF.

This clonotype came up many times. This chain connects TRBV28 to TRBJ1-4; D remains unclear. The CDR3 has 15 amino acids. Trimming stripped 5 bases from V and 0 bases from J, with 10 bases between. CDR1 is MDHEN, CDR2 SYDVKM, per germline. Here the CDR3 DNA reads TGTGCCAGCAGTGTAACCTCACCAACTAATGAAAAACTGTTTTTT. Amino acid sequence: CASSVTSPTNEKLFF.

The sample holds many counts of this clonotype. The CDR3 nucleotides are TGTGCCAGCAGCCTAGCCGTGTACCAAGAGACCCAGTACTTC. Its protein is CASSLAVYQETQYF. This rearrangement joins TRBV11-3 to TRBJ2-5; maybe TRBD2 (5 bases). Per germline, CDR1 SGHNT and CDR2 YENEEA. The CDR3 runs to 14 residues. V lost 5 bases and J lost 0, with 10 bases in between.

V and J are TRBV24-1 and TRBJ1-5; TRBD1 is a possible D gene (5 bases). The germline V gene has CDR1 KGHDR and CDR2 SFDVKD. V lost 4 bases, J lost 7 bases, and 13 bases lay in between. The CDR3 spans 14 residues. CDR3 amino acids: CATSDSGSGQPQHF. For the CDR3, the DNA is TGTGCCACCAGTGACTCAGGGTCAGGACAGCCCCAGCATTTT.

This clonotype was seen ten or more times. The chain carries TRBV2 and TRBJ2-1; D gene unclear. V lost 6 bases to trimming and J lost 4 bases, with 10 bases between them. The CDR3 runs 13 residues. The V gene's germline CDR1 is SNHLY and CDR2 FYNNEI. Here the CDR3 reads CASSYTTYNEQFF. CDR3 in DNA: TGTGCCAGCAGCTATACAACATACAATGAGCAGTTCTTC.

The genes are TRBV10-3 and TRBJ1-1; D gene uncertain. The germline V and J ends were trimmed by 6 bases and 0 bases, with 8 bases remaining between them. The CDR3 is 13 residues long. CDR1 is ENHRY, CDR2 SYGVKD, per germline. CDR3 sequence reads: CAIRGDLNTEAFF. CDR3 coding DNA: TGTGCCATCAGAGGAGATCTGAACACTGAAGCTTTCTTT.

The genes are TRBV29-1 and TRBJ2-2; D unclear. Germline V gives CDR1 SQVTM, CDR2 ANQGSEA. The CDR3 runs to 13 residues. V was trimmed by 8 bases and J by 0 bases, leaving 10 bases between them. CDR3 in DNA: TGCAGCTCTCTGGTAACGAACACCGGGGAGCTGTTTTTT. It translates to CSSLVTNTGELFF.

The V gene is TRBV3-1, the J gene TRBJ1-4; D gene unclear. CDR1 and CDR2 from the germline V gene are LGHDT and YNNKEL (reference sequence). The CDR3 loop spans 13 amino acids. Trimming removed 4 bases at V and 0 bases at J, with 3 bases between. CDR3: CASSPATNEKLFF. CDR3 DNA: TGTGCCAGCAGCCCCGCAACTAATGAAAAACTGTTTTTT.

Only a few counts were recorded for this clonotype. The V call is TRBV27, the J call TRBJ2-1; D is undetermined. The CDR3 covers 16 residues. Germline V gene data show CDR1 as MNHEY and CDR2 as SMNVEV (reference sequence). Trimming shortened V by 2 bases and J by 4 bases, and 15 bases separated the two germline ends. CDR3 bases: TGTGCCAGCAGTTTAGAGGCCACACAGAGATACAATGAGCAGTTCTTC. Its translation is CASSLEATQRYNEQFF.

The rearrangement joins TRBV5-6 to TRBJ1-2, with 10 bases aligning to TRBD1. The length of the CDR3 is 17 residues. The J segment lost 1 base and the V segment lost 0 bases, leaving 6 bases of the junction unmatched. Per germline, CDR1 SGHDT and CDR2 YYEEEE. The CDR3 region is CASSLARQGAFNYGYTF. The CDR3 DNA reads as TGTGCCAGCAGCTTGGCCCGACAGGGGGCCTTTAACTATGGCTACACCTTC.

The rearrangement uses TRBV20-1 and TRBJ2-5, with 12 bases fitting TRBD2. The germline V gene encodes CDR1 DFQATT and CDR2 SNEGSKA (reference sequence). This CDR3 is 15 amino acids long. Unmatched junction bases numbered 9, after V lost 6 bases and J lost 4 bases. CDR3 protein: CSAEARGLAGETQYF. CDR3 DNA sequence: TGCAGTGCCGAGGCTAGGGGACTAGCGGGAGAGACCCAGTACTTC.

This clonotype occurred once. The rearrangement joins TRBV27 to TRBJ2-7; no clear D. V lost 2 bases and J lost 1, with 12 bases in between. Germline V gives CDR1 MNHEY, CDR2 SMNVEV (reference sequence). The CDR3 runs to 15 residues. CDR3 region: CASSLTAAPSYEQYF. For the CDR3, the DNA is TGTGCCAGCAGTTTAACGGCAGCTCCTTCCTACGAGCAGTACTTC.

This clonotype was detected many times. The chain recombines TRBV27 with TRBJ1-2; D is perhaps TRBD1 (6 bases). Trimming removed 2 bases from V and 2 bases from J, with 12 bases in between. The CDR3 sequence is 15 residues long. Germline V gene lookup returns CDR1 MNHEY and CDR2 SMNVEV (reference sequence). The DNA of the CDR3 is TGTGCCAGCAGTTTAGGTCCGACAGGAAACTATGGCTACACCTTC. This encodes CASSLGPTGNYGYTF.

This clonotype was picked up many times. The chain joins TRBV3-1 to TRBJ2-1; D is undetermined. With 1 base removed from V and 3 bases from J, the gap between germline ends came to 4 bases. The CDR3 consists of 13 residues. Per the germline V gene, CDR1 is LGHDT and CDR2 is YNNKEL (reference sequence). The CDR3 coding sequence is TGTGCCAGCAGCCAAGGGGACTACAATGAGCAGTTCTTC. Its translation is CASSQGDYNEQFF.

This clonotype appeared many times. This sequence joins TRBV12-5 and TRBJ2-3; tentative D call: TRBD2 (6 bases). V dropped 3 bases and J dropped 2 bases, with 21 bases sitting between them. The CDR3 extends over 18 amino acids. Germline V gene data show CDR1 as LGHNT and CDR2 as FRNRAP. CDR3 sequence (DNA): TGTGCTAGTGGTTTCTCTCCCCCCGGGACTTCACACACAGATACGCAGTATTTT. It codes for CASGFSPPGTSHTDTQYF.

This clonotype appeared many times. This chain uses TRBV11-2 with TRBJ2-7; 10 bases fit TRBD2. From germline, CDR1 is SGHAT and CDR2 FQNNGV. The CDR3 extends over 15 amino acids. Losses at the gene ends were 0 bases for V and 3 bases for J; bases not matched to a gene: 2. The CDR3 region is CASSLEASGSYEQYF. CDR3 DNA sequence: TGTGCCAGCAGCTTAGAGGCTAGCGGGAGCTACGAGCAGTACTTC.